This is a list of T cell receptor beta chains from one sample in a study of blood T cell repertoires in COVID-19. Using immunoSEQ multiplex PCR, the repertoire was profiled, and TCRdb retains in-frame clones only, with some absent. Here the sample spans 15,000 or so clones, around 90% being singletons. What was sequenced was peripheral blood. The receptor set was obtained from a human donor in a cohort sampled during active COVID-19. CDR3s include the opening cysteine and the closing phenylalanine or tryptophan. Fields, in order: D gene, J gene, clone size, V gene, CDR3 DNA, CDR3 protein. D genes are given only for firm matches. Expanded clones are given a class, and other clones once, few, many or no size at all.

. | TRBJ2-5 | . | TRBV6-5 | TGTGCCAGCAGTAAACTTCAAGAGACCCAGTACTTC | CASSKLQETQYF
. | TRBJ1-5 | . | TRBV10-1 | TGCGCCAGCAGCGTGAAAGGGGTGTCGAGCAATCAGCCCCAGCATTTT | CASSVKGVSSNQPQHF
. | TRBJ2-4 | once | TRBV19 | TGTGCCAGTGTGAGTGTAGGGGACAAAAACATTCAGTACTTC | CASVSVGDKNIQYF
TRBD1 | TRBJ2-1 | . | TRBV11-3 | TGTGCCAGCAGCTTAAGGACAGGGTCCTACAATGAGCAGTTCTTC | CASSLRTGSYNEQFF
TRBD1 | TRBJ1-6 | . | TRBV2 | TGTGCCAGCAGCGCCACAGGGGCTACTAGCTCCTATAATTCACCCCTCCACTTT | CASSATGATSSYNSPLHF
. | TRBJ1-1 | once | TRBV9 | TGTGCCAGCAGCGCGGACAGTTACATGAACACTGAAGCTTTCTTT | CASSADSYMNTEAFF
. | TRBJ2-3 | . | TRBV14 | TGTGCCAGCAGCCACCACACAGATACGCAGTATTTT | CASSHHTDTQYF
. | TRBJ2-3 | . | TRBV10-1 | TGCGCCAGCAGTGACGGGGGTCCCGGCACAGATACGCAGTATTTT | CASSDGGPGTDTQYF
TRBD1 | TRBJ2-5 | medium-sized | TRBV25-1 | TGTGCCAGCAGTGAAGGAGGCGACAGGGAGTGGGAGACCCAGTACTTC | CASSEGGDREWETQYF
TRBD2 | TRBJ2-7 | once | TRBV4-1 | TGCGCCAGCAGCCAAGTGCCAGGACTAGCGGGGCAGTACTTC | CASSQVPGLAGQYF
. | TRBJ1-2 | . | TRBV6-5 | TGTGCCACCAGAAGGACAGATAACTATGGCTACACCTTC | CATRRTDNYGYTF
. | TRBJ2-1 | . | TRBV3-1/TRBV3-2 | TGTGCCAGCAGCCAAGATCCAACAGGGTGGGATGAGCAGTTCTTC | CASSQDPTGWDEQFF
TRBD1 | TRBJ2-7 | . | TRBV5-1 | TGCGCCAGCAGCTTGGGTACAGGGGACGAGCAGTACTTC | CASSLGTGDEQYF
TRBD1 | TRBJ1-2 | . | TRBV2 | TGTGCCAGCAGTGGCAGGACAGGGTTTCATGGCTACACCTTC | CASSGRTGFHGYTF
TRBD2 | TRBJ2-2 | . | TRBV5-1 | TGCGCCAGCAGCTGGTTAGCGGGAGGCGTCACCGGGGAGCTGTTTTTT | CASSWLAGGVTGELFF
TRBD1 | TRBJ2-2 | . | TRBV7-7 | TGTGCTAGCAGCCGACAGGGGGCGGGGACCGGGGAGCTGTTTTTT | CASSRQGAGTGELFF
. | TRBJ2-1 | few | TRBV30 | TGTGCCTGGAGTGGAGACCTACTAACACACCGCAATGAGCAGTTCTTC | CAWSGDLLTHRNEQFF
. | TRBJ1-2 | . | TRBV12-3/TRBV12-4 | TGTGCCAGCAGTTTAGCCTGGAGATCAGGCTACACCTTC | CASSLAWRSGYTF
TRBD1 | TRBJ2-7 | few | TRBV2 | TGTGCCAGCAGATTAAAGGGACAGGGATACGAGCAGTACTTC | CASRLKGQGYEQYF
. | TRBJ2-7 | . | TRBV21-1 | TGTGCCAGCAGCAAGAGGTCGACAGGGGGCGGCCGGCACTACGAGCAGTACTTC | CASSKRSTGGGRHYEQYF
. | TRBJ2-3 | . | TRBV30 | TGTGCCTGGGAACAGGGAGGGAGGGCAGATACGCAGTATTTT | CAWEQGGRADTQYF